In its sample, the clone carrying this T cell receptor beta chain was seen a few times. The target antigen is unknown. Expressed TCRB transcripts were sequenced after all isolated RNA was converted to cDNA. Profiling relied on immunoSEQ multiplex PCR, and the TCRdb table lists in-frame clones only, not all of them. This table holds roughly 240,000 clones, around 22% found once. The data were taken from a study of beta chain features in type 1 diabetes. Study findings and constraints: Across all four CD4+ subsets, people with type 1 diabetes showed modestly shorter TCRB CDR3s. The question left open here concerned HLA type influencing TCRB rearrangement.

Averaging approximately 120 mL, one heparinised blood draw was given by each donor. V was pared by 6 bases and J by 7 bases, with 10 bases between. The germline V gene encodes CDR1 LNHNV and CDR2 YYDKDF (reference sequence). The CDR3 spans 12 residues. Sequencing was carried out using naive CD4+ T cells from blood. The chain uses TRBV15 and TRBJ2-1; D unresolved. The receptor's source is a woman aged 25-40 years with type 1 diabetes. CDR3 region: CATSTLENEQFF. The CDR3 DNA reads TGTGCCACCAGTACTCTTGAGAATGAGCAGTTCTTC. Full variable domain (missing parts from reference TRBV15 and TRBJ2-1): DAMVIQNPRYQVTQFGKPVTLSCSQTLNHNVMYWYQQKSSQAPKLLFHYYDKDFNNEADTPDNFQSRRPNTSFCFLDIRSPGLGDTAMYLCATSTLENEQFFGPGTRLTVL.